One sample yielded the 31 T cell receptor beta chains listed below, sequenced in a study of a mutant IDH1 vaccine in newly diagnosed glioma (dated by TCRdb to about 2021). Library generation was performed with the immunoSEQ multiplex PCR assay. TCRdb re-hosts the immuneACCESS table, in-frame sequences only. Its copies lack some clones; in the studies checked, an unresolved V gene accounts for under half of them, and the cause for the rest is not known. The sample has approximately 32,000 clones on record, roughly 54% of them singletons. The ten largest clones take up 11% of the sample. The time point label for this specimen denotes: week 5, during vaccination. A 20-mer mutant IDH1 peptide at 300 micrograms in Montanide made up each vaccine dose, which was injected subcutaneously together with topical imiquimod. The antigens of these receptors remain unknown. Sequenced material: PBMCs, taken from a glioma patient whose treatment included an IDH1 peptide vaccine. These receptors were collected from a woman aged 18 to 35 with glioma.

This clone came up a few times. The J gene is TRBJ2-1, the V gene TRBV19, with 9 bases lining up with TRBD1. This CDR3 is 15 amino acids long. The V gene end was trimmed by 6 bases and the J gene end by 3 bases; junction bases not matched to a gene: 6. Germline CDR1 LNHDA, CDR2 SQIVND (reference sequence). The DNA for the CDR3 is TGTGCCAGTAGAAAAACAGGGGGCGGCTACAATGAGCAGTTCTTC. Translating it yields CASRKTGGGYNEQFF.

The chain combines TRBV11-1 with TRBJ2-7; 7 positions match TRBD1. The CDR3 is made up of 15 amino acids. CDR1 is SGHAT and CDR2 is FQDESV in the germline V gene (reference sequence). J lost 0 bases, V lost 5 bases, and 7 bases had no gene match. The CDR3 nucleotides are TGTGCCAGCAGCCAACGGGGACAGTCCTCCTACGAGCAGTACTTC. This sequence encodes CASSQRGQSSYEQYF.

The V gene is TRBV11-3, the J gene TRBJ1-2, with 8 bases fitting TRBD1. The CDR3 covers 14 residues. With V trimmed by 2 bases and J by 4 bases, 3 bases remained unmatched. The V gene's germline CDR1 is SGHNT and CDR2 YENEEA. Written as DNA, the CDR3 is TGTGCCAGCAGCTTAACCCAGGGGGCCTATGGCTACACCTTC. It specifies CASSLTQGAYGYTF.

The CDR3 region is CASSLTGMNTEAFF. CDR3 DNA sequence: TGTGCCAGTAGCTTGACAGGGATGAACACTGAAGCTTTCTTT. V usage is TRBV19 and J usage is TRBJ1-1, with 7 nucleotides matching TRBD1. The trim removed 6 bases at V and 0 bases at J, leaving 4 bases unmatched. Germline V gene data show CDR1 as LNHDA and CDR2 as SQIVND (reference sequence). This CDR3 spans 14 amino acids.

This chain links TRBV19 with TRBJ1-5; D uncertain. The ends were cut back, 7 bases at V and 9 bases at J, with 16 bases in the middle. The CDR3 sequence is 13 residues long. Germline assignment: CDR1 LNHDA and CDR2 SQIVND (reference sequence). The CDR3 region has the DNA TGTGCCAGTACAGCTGAGGAAATTTGGCCCCAGCATTTT. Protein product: CASTAEEIWPQHF.

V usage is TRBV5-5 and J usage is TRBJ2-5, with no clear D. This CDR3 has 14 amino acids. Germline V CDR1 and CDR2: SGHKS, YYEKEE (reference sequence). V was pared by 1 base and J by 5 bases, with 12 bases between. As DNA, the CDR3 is TGTGCCAGCAGCTTGTCAGCGTACGGGGAGACCCAGTACTTC. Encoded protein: CASSLSAYGETQYF. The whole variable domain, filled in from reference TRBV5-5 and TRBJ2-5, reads DAGVTQSPTHLIKTRGQQVTLRCSPISGHKSVSWYQQVLGQGPQFIFQYYEKEERGRGNFPDRFSARQFPNYSSELNVNALLLGDSALYLCASSLSAYGETQYFGPGTRLLVL.

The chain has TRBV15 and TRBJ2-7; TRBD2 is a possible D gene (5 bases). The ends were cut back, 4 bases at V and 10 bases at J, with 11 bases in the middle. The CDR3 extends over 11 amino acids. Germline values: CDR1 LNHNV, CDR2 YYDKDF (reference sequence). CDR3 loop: CATSNSGEQYF. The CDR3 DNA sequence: TGTGCCACCAGCAATTCCGGGGAACAGTACTTC. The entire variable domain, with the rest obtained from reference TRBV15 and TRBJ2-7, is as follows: DAMVIQNPRYQVTQFGKPVTLSCSQTLNHNVMYWYQQKSSQAPKLLFHYYDKDFNNEADTPDNFQSRRPNTSFCFLDIRSPGLGDTAMYLCATSNSGEQYFGPGTRLTVT.

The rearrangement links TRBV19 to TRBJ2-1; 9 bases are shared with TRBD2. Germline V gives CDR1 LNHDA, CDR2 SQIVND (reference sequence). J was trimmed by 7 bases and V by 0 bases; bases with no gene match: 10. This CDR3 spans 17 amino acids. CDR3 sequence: CASSIDLAGALSNEQFF. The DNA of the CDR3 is TGTGCCAGTAGTATAGATTTAGCGGGAGCCCTTTCTAATGAGCAGTTCTTC.

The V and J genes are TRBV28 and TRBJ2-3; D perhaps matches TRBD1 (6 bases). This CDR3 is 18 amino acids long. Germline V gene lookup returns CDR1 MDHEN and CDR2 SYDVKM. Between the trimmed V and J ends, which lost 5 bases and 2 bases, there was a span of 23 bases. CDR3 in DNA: TGTGCCAGCAGTAACCCCGGTTGGGACAAGTCGTACACAGATACGCAGTATTTT. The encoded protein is CASSNPGWDKSYTDTQYF.

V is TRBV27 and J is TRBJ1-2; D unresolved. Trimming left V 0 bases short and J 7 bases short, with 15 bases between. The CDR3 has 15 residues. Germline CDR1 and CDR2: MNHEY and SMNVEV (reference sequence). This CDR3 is CASSLSKVGSAGYTF. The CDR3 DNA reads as TGTGCCAGCAGTTTATCGAAGGTCGGATCGGCTGGCTACACCTTC.

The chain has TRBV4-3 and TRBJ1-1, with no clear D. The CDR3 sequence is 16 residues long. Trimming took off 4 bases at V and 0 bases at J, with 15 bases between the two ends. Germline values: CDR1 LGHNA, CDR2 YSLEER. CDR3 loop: CASSPTEGSLNTEAFF. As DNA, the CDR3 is TGCGCCAGCAGCCCGACCGAAGGCAGCTTGAACACTGAAGCTTTCTTT.

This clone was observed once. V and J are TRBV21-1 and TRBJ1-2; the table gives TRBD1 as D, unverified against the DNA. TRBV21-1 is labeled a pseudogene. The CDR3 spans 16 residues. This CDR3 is CAKGGDRAPANYGYTF. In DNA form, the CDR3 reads TGTGCCAAGGGAGGGGACAGGGCACCCGCTAACTATGGCTACACCTTC.

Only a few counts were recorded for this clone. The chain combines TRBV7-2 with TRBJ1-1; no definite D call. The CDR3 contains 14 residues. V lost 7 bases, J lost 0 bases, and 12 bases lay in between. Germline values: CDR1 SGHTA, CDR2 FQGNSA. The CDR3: CASNPGWVNTEAFF. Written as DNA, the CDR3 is TGTGCCAGCAACCCGGGATGGGTGAACACTGAAGCTTTCTTT.

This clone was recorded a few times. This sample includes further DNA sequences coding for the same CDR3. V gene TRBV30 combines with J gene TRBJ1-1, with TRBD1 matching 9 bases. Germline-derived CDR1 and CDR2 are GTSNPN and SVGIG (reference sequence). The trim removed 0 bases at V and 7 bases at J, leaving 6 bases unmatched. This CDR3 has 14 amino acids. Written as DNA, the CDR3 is TGTGCCTGGAGTGTAGATACGGGACAGGGTGAAGCTTTCTTT. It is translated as CAWSVDTGQGEAFF.

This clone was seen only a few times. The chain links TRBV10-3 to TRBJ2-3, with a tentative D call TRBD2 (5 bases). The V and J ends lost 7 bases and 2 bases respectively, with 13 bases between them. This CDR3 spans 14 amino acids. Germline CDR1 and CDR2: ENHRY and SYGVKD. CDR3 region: CAITQSGPTDTQYF. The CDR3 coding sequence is TGTGCCATCACTCAGAGCGGACCCACAGATACGCAGTATTTT.

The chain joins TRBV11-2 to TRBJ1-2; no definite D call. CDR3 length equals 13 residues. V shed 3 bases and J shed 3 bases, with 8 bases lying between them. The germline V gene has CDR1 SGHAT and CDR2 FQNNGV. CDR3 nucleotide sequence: TGTGCCAGCAGCTTCTCCGGGGACTATGGCTACACCTTC. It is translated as CASSFSGDYGYTF. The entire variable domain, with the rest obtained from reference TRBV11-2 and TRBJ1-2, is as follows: EAGVAQSPRYKIIEKRQSVAFWCNPISGHATLYWYQQILGQGPKLLIQFQNNGVVDDSQLPKDRFSAERLKGVDSTLKIQPAKLEDSAVYLCASSFSGDYGYTFGSGTRLTVV.

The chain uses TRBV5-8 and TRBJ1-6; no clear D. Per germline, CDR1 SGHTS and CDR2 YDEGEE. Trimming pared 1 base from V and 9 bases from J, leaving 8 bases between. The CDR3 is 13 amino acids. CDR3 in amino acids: CASSLSGVSPLHF. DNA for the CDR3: TGTGCCAGCAGCTTGAGTGGGGTTTCACCCCTCCACTTT.

DNA of the CDR3: TGTGCCAGCAGTCTAGCGGGGGATAGGACCGGGGAGCTGTTTTTT. Translating it yields CASSLAGDRTGELFF. The rearrangement uses TRBV7-2 and TRBJ2-2; the match to TRBD2 covers 10 bases. The CDR3 is 15 residues long. V gave up 6 bases and J gave up 5 bases; unmatched junction bases: 6. Germline CDR1 SGHTA, CDR2 FQGNSA. The complete variable domain, with remaining parts taken from reference TRBV7-2 and TRBJ2-2, reads GAGVSQSPSNKVTEKGKDVELRCDPISGHTALYWYRQSLGQGLEFLIYFQGNSAPDKSGLPSDRFSAERTGGSVSTLTIQRTQQEDSAVYLCASSLAGDRTGELFFGEGSRLTVL.

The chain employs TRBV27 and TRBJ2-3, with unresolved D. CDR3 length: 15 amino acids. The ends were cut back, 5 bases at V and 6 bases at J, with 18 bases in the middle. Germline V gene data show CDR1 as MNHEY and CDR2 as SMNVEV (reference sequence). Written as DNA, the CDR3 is TGTGCCAGCAGTGATCAAAGGCTAGTCGGGGATACGCAGTATTTT. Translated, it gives CASSDQRLVGDTQYF.

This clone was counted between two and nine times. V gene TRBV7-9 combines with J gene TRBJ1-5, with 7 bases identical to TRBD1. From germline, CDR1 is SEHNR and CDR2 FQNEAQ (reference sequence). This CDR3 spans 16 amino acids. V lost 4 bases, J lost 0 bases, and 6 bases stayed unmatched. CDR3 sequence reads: CASSSQGVSSNQPQHF. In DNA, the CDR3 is TGTGCCAGCAGCTCCCAGGGGGTAAGTAGCAATCAGCCCCAGCATTTT.

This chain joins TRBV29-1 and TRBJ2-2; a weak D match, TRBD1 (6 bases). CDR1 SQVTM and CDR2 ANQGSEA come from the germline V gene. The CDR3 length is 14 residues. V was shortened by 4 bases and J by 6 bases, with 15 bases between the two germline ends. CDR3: CSVVTVGAAGELFF. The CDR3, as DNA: TGCAGCGTTGTAACGGTGGGGGCGGCCGGGGAGCTGTTTTTT.

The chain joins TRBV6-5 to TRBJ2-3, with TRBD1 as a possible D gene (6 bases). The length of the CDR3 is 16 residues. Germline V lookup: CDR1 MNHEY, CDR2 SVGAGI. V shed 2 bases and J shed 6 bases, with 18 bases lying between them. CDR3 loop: CASSYGPDRLGDTQYF. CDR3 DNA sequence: TGTGCCAGCAGTTACGGGCCCGACAGGCTCGGGGATACGCAGTATTTT.

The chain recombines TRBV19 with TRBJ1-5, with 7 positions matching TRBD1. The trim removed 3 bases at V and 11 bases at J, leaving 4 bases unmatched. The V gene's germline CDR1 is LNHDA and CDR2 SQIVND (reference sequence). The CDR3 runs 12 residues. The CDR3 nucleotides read TGTGCCAGTAGTATCCAAGGGACAGCCCAGCATTTT. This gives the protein CASSIQGTAQHF.

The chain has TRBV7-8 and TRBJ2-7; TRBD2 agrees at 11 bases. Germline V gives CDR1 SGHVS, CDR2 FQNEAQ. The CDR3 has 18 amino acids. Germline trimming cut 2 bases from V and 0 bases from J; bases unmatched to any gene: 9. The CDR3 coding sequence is TGTGCCAGCAGCTTACGAACTAGCGGGGGCCTCAGCTCCTACGAGCAGTACTTC. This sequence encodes CASSLRTSGGLSSYEQYF.

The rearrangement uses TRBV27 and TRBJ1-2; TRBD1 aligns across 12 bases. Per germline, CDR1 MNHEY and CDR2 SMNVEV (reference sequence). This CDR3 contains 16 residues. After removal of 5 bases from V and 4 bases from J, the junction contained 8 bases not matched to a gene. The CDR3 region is CASSERDRGQSYGYTF. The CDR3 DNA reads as TGTGCCAGCAGTGAGCGGGACAGGGGGCAGTCCTATGGCTACACCTTC.

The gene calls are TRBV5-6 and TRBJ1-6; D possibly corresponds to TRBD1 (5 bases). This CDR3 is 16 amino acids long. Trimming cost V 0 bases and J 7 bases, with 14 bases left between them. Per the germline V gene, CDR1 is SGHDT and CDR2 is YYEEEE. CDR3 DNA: TGTGCCAGCAGCTTGGTAACGAGTGGGGCCAATTCACCCCTCCACTTT. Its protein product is CASSLVTSGANSPLHF.

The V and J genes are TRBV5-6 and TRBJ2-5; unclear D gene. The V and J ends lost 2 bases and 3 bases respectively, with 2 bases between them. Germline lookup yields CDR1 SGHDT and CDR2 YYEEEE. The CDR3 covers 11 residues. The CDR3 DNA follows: TGTGCCAGCAGCTTCGAAGAGACCCAGTACTTC. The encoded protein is CASSFEETQYF.

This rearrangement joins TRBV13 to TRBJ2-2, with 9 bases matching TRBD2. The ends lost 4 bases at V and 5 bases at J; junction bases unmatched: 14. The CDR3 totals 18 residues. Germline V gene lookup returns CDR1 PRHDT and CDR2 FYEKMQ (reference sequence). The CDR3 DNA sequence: TGTGCCAGCAGCTCTGGCGGGCTAGCGGGGAGGGAGACCGGGGAGCTGTTTTTT. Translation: CASSSGGLAGRETGELFF.

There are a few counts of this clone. In DNA form, the CDR3 reads TGTGCCAGCAGCTTGTCCGGGGGGCGCTCGAACACTGAAGCTTTCTTT. It codes for CASSLSGGRSNTEAFF. The V gene is TRBV5-6, the J gene TRBJ1-1; tentatively, D is TRBD1 (6 bases). Germline V gene sequence: CDR1 SGHDT, CDR2 YYEEEE. The CDR3 sequence is 16 residues long. The ends were cut back, 1 base at V and 1 base at J, with 14 bases in the middle.

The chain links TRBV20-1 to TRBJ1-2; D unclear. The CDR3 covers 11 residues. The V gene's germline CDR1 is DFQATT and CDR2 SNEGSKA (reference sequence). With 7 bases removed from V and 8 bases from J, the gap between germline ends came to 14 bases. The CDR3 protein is CSGSEGIGYTF. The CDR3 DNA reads TGCAGTGGCTCGGAAGGGATCGGCTACACCTTC.

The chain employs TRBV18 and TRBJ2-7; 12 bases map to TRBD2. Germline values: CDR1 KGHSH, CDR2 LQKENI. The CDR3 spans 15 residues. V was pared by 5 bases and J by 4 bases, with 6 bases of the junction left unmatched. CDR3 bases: TGTGCCAGCTCATCGACTAGCGGGAGTGTTTACGAGCAGTACTTC. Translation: CASSSTSGSVYEQYF.